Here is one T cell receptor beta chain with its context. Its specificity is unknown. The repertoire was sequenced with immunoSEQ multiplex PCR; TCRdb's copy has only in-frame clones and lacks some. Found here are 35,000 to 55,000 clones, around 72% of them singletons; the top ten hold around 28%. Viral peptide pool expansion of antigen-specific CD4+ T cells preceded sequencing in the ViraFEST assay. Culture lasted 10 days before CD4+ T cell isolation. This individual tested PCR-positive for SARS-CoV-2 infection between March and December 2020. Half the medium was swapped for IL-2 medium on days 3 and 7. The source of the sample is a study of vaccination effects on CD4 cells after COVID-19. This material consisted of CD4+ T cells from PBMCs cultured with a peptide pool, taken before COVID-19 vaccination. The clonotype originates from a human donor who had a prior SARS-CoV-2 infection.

The CDR3, as DNA: TGTGCCAGCAGCTTCTCAGGGGGCCACTATGGCTACACCTTC. This translates into CASSFSGGHYGYTF. The V and J genes are TRBV5-4 and TRBJ1-2; the match to TRBD1 covers 8 bases. Germline V gene data show CDR1 as SGHNT and CDR2 as YYREEE (reference sequence). V dropped 2 bases and J dropped 3; count of bases not matched to a gene: 3. This CDR3 comprises 14 residues.